Given below is one TCR beta chain in context. Antigen: not known. Subsets of CD8+ T cells were each sorted in triplicate at hundreds of thousands of cells apiece. Naive CD8+ T cells displayed a CD45RO-CCR7+CD27+CD95- phenotype. The sample belongs to a study of CXCR3-negative and CXCR3-positive naive CD8 T cells. Study-level points and caveats: Greater hydrophobicity was found in TRB CDR3s of CXCR3-positive naive cells than of CXCR3-negative naive cells.

The CDR3 runs to 13 residues. CDR1 is ENHRY, CDR2 SYGVKD, per germline. 5' RACE that incorporated UMI labels was used to prepare the TRB cDNA libraries. With the 5' RACE reads reprocessed, TCRdb shows one record per CDR3 protein and no DNA. In all, the sample yields tens of thousands of distinct CDR3 sequences. The chain employs TRBV10-3 and TRBJ2-5. The clonotype originates from a human donor in good health. Some clones in this sample may be carry-over from other donors' samples. Material for sequencing was naive CXCR3+ CD8+ T cells from blood. The subset: CD45RO-CCR7+CD27+CD95- naive CD8+ T cells expressing CXCR3 (TNR3+). The CDR3 here is CAISEESGETQYF.